The sequence of this TCR beta chain was determined in a study of T cell responses to AZD1222 COVID-19 vaccine. The method was immunoSEQ multiplex PCR; TCRdb's version includes in-frame clones alone and lacks a portion of them. The sample yields about 140,000 clones, of which the top ten take up 2% to 2.5%. About this clone: What it recognizes is unknown.

The CDR3 has 15 amino acids. V was cut by 1 base and J by 7 bases, with 14 bases left in between. Per germline, CDR1 MNHEY and CDR2 SVGAGI. Study findings and constraints: Vaccine-associated CD4 TCRs ranged over spike, dominating at 160-218 and 743-854.

This receptor was obtained from an adult in good health. V usage is TRBV6-5 and J usage is TRBJ2-1; tentative D call: TRBD2 (5 bases). The specimen was peripheral blood. The CDR3 loop reads CASSYFPTPGNEQFF. DNA for the CDR3: TGTGCCAGCAGTTACTTCCCAACTCCGGGAAATGAGCAGTTCTTC.